The T cell receptor beta chain under discussion was sequenced for a study of response to subunit inactivated influenza vaccine. TCRdb ran MiXCR on the RT-PCR reads and lists one entry per CDR3 protein. This repertoire shows over 400,000 distinct CDR3 sequences, roughly 9.8% found once; its top ten account for approximately 12%. The germline V gene encodes CDR1 SGHRS and CDR2 YFSETQ. This CDR3 comprises 14 residues. Germline trimming cut 2 bases from V and 8 bases from J; bases unmatched to any gene: 3. This clonotype came up many times. The sequence derives from a man aged 45-60 years who received an inactivated influenza vaccine. V and J are TRBV5-1 and TRBJ2-1, with TRBD2 matching over 11 bases. Sequences were derived from PBMCs from blood, sampled 35 to 45 days after vaccination. CDR3 coding DNA: TGCGCCAGCAGCTTAGGACTAGCGGGCTATGAGCAGTTCTTC. Its translation is CASSLGLAGYEQFF.